One sample yielded the 20 T cell receptor beta chains listed below, sequenced in a study of cytomegalovirus exposure and HLA in healthy donors. The study ran its PCR with 60 Vbeta and 13 Jbeta primers. The protocol was immunoSEQ multiplex PCR, while the TCRdb copy is restricted to in-frame clones and leaves out a portion. The profile covers about 120,000 clones, with 79% appearing a single time and approximately 4% taken by the ten largest. Source material: PBMCs. These receptors were collected from a young man in good health and CMV-seropositive.

This chain joins TRBV5-1 and TRBJ1-5, with 7 bases aligning to TRBD1. Germline CDR1 and CDR2: SGHRS and YFSETQ. The CDR3 runs 15 residues. Trimming at V came to 4 bases and at J to 7 bases, leaving 11 bases not matched to a gene. The CDR3, as DNA: TGCGCCAGCAGCCCCGGGGCAGGGGGATGGCAGCCCCAGCATTTT. This codes for CASSPGAGGWQPQHF.

Concerning this clone itself: Relative to the germline gene, one junction end is altered; a read error may explain this. This chain uses TRBV7-9 with TRBJ1-1; weak D call: TRBD1 (5 bases). Per the germline V gene, CDR1 is SEHNR and CDR2 is FQNEAQ (reference sequence). This CDR3 spans 12 amino acids. CDR3 nucleotides: TGTTCCAGCAGCTCTATTCGGACAGAAGCTTTCTTT. Protein product: CSSSSIRTEAFF.

The chain combines TRBV13 with TRBJ2-3, with 11 bases that match TRBD2. The CDR3 covers 18 residues. Unmatched junction bases numbered 10, after V lost 5 bases and J lost 0 bases. Germline lookup yields CDR1 PRHDT and CDR2 FYEKMQ (reference sequence). DNA for the CDR3: TGTGCCAGCAGCAACCTAGCGGGAGGCGCTAAGAGCACAGATACGCAGTATTTT. Translated, it gives CASSNLAGGAKSTDTQYF.

This clone was recorded a few times. The chain recombines TRBV2 with TRBJ2-1; 10 bases align to TRBD2. Germline V gene sequence: CDR1 SNHLY, CDR2 FYNNEI. Trimming removed 8 bases from V and 8 bases from J; junction bases left unmatched: 6. The CDR3 has 13 amino acids. For the CDR3, the DNA is TGTGCCAGCGGGTCTAGCGGGGGTGATGAGCAGTTCTTC. Translation gives CASGSSGGDEQFF.

This clone has only one observation. This chain connects TRBV10-3 to TRBJ2-3, with a possible D match to TRBD1 (5 bases). The length of the CDR3 is 13 residues. CDR1 ENHRY and CDR2 SYGVKD come from the germline V gene. The ends were cut back, 7 bases at V and 5 bases at J, with 13 bases in the middle. The CDR3 loop reads CAITTDRGDTQYF. The CDR3 DNA is TGTGCCATCACCACGGATAGGGGAGATACGCAGTATTTT.

The J gene is TRBJ2-3, the V gene TRBV6-1, with 7 positions matching TRBD2. Germline V lookup: CDR1 MNHNS, CDR2 SASEGT. J gave up 4 bases and V 8 bases, and 3 bases lay outside the gene matches. The CDR3 runs to 12 residues. The DNA for the CDR3 is TGTGCCAGCTGGACTAGGGCAGATACGCAGTATTTT. Translation gives CASWTRADTQYF.

This clone was counted a single time. This chain joins TRBV11-2 and TRBJ2-1, with D maybe TRBD2 (7 bases). The CDR3 extends over 18 amino acids. Germline lookup yields CDR1 SGHAT and CDR2 FQNNGV. The V end was cut by 0 bases, the J end by 5 bases, with 20 bases between. CDR3 nucleotides: TGTGCCAGCAGCTTAGATACGGTCTGGGGGGGGCTCGACAATGAGCAGTTCTTC. It codes for CASSLDTVWGGLDNEQFF. The full variable domain, completed using reference TRBV11-2 and TRBJ2-1, is EAGVAQSPRYKIIEKRQSVAFWCNPISGHATLYWYQQILGQGPKLLIQFQNNGVVDDSQLPKDRFSAERLKGVDSTLKIQPAKLEDSAVYLCASSLDTVWGGLDNEQFFGPGTRLTVL.

The chain employs TRBV29-1 and TRBJ2-7; 9 bases agree with TRBD2. J gave up 2 bases and V 6 bases, and 5 bases lay outside the gene matches. Germline V CDR1 and CDR2: SQVTM, ANQGSEA. The CDR3 runs to 13 residues. CDR3 sequence (DNA): TGCAGCGTCGAGACTAGCGGTGCCTACGAGCAGTACTTC. Protein product: CSVETSGAYEQYF.

This clone appeared once. This chain connects TRBV7-3 to TRBJ2-3, with no clear D. Looked up from germline, CDR1 is SGHTA and CDR2 is FQGTGA. This CDR3 has 14 amino acids. With 1 base removed from V and 1 base from J, the gap between germline ends came to 6 bases. The CDR3 coding sequence is TGTGCCAGCAGCTTAAGCCCGGGCACAGATACGCAGTATTTT. Translated: CASSLSPGTDTQYF.

V usage is TRBV5-4 and J usage is TRBJ1-6; weak D call: TRBD1 (5 bases). V was pared by 3 bases and J by 5 bases, with 12 bases between. The germline gives CDR1 SGHNT, CDR2 YYREEE (reference sequence). The CDR3 loop spans 15 amino acids. This CDR3 reads CASSWGSSNNSPLHF. The CDR3 DNA reads as TGTGCCAGCAGCTGGGGCAGCTCAAATAATTCACCCCTCCACTTT.

For this clone: One end of the junction does not line up with germline, which may come from a read error. V gene TRBV19 combines with J gene TRBJ2-6; tentative D call: TRBD1 (5 bases). The germline gives CDR1 LNHDA, CDR2 SQIVND (reference sequence). This CDR3 is 16 amino acids long. CDR3 sequence reads: CASRSRAGSGANGLTF. As DNA, the CDR3 is TGTGCCAGTAGAAGCAGGGCCGGGTCTGGGGCCAACGGCCTGACTTTC. The whole variable domain, filled in from reference TRBV19 and TRBJ2-6, reads DGGITQSPKYLFRKEGQNVTLSCEQNLNHDAMYWYRQDPGQGLRLIYYSQIVNDFQKGDIAEGYSVSREKKESFPLTVTSAQKNPTAFYLCASRSRAGSGANGLTFGAGSRLTVL.

The chain links TRBV9 to TRBJ2-7; the D gene is possibly TRBD2 (6 bases). V gave up 0 bases and J gave up 6 bases, with 7 bases separating them. Germline V gene lookup returns CDR1 SGDLS and CDR2 YYNGEE. This CDR3 contains 12 residues. In DNA, the CDR3 is TGTGCCAGCAGCGTAGTGGGGGGCGAGCAGTACTTC. Amino acids: CASSVVGGEQYF.

In DNA, the CDR3 is TGTGCCATCAGTGAGTCGAGAGGGGTAGGGGGACGAAATAGCAATCAGCCCCAGCATTTT. Translation: CAISESRGVGGRNSNQPQHF. V usage is TRBV10-3 and J usage is TRBJ1-5, with D tentatively TRBD1 (6 bases). The CDR3 totals 20 residues. Germline-derived CDR1 and CDR2 are ENHRY and SYGVKD. V shed 0 bases and J shed 0 bases, with 21 bases lying between them.

The genes are TRBV4-1 and TRBJ2-5; 11 bases fit TRBD2. Germline loops: CDR1 MGHRA, CDR2 YSYEKL. The CDR3 loop spans 19 amino acids. The V segment lost 4 bases and the J segment 4 bases; nucleotides outside the gene matches: 17. The CDR3 reads CASSRRFLTSGGGVETQYF. The CDR3 DNA follows: TGCGCCAGCAGCCGACGATTCCTTACTAGCGGGGGAGGTGTAGAGACCCAGTACTTC.

The chain uses TRBV9 and TRBJ2-3, with 7 bases fitting TRBD2. The CDR3 is 15 residues long. J was trimmed by 4 bases and V by 3 bases; bases with no gene match: 8. CDR1 is SGDLS and CDR2 is YYNGEE in the germline V gene. DNA for the CDR3: TGTGCCAGCAGCGCCAAGCGGGGATGGGCAGATACGCAGTATTTT. Amino acid sequence: CASSAKRGWADTQYF.

This clone was seen more than once but under ten times. Germline and junction disagree at one end, which may indicate a read error. The chain employs TRBV6-1 and TRBJ2-4; D possibly corresponds to TRBD2 (5 bases). The CDR3 totals 14 residues. Germline CDR1 and CDR2: MNHNS and SASEGT. CDR3 sequence (DNA): TGTGCCAGCAGTGGACTTCTAGCCAAAAACAGTCAGTACTTC. Amino acids: CASSGLLAKNSQYF.

The chain links TRBV9 to TRBJ1-1; 7 positions agree with TRBD1. CDR1 and CDR2 from the germline V gene are SGDLS and YYNGEE. The CDR3 length is 14 residues. V lost 5 bases to trimming and J lost 7 bases; unmatched junction nucleotides: 11. The CDR3 DNA follows: TGTGCCAGCAGTCCTTTACTTAGGGGGCGTGAAGCTTTCTTT. This gives the protein CASSPLLRGREAFF.

This clone has only a few counts. V and J are TRBV14 and TRBJ2-2; no firm D call. Trimming left V 0 bases short and J 11 bases short, with 10 bases between. This CDR3 is built from 13 residues. Germline V CDR1 and CDR2: SGHDN, FVKESK. In DNA, the CDR3 is TGTGCCAGCAGCCAAGATTCGGTATACGAGCTGTTTTTT. Residues: CASSQDSVYELFF.

The gene calls are TRBV5-4 and TRBJ2-3; TRBD2 matches at 7 bases. Trimming removed 4 bases from V and 0 bases from J; junction bases left unmatched: 5. Germline-derived CDR1 and CDR2 are SGHNT and YYREEE (reference sequence). This CDR3 has 15 amino acids. CDR3 nucleotides: TGTGCCAGCAGCCGGGCTAGCGGAAGCACAGATACGCAGTATTTT. This sequence encodes CASSRASGSTDTQYF.

This clone was recorded only once. The chain combines TRBV4-3 with TRBJ2-1, with 12 nucleotides matching TRBD1. The V segment lost 3 bases and the J segment 8 bases; nucleotides outside the gene matches: 5. CDR3 length equals 15 residues. CDR1 and CDR2 (germline): LGHNA, YSLEER. Here the CDR3 DNA reads TGCGCCAGCAGCCACCGGGACAGGGGGCAAGATGAGCAGTTCTTC. Protein sequence: CASSHRDRGQDEQFF.